The T cell receptor (beta chain) under discussion was sequenced for a study of blood T cell repertoires in COVID-19. The repertoire was sequenced with immunoSEQ multiplex PCR; TCRdb's copy has only in-frame clones and lacks some. The sample contains about 140,000 clones, about 89% of which appear only once. The length of the CDR3 is 13 residues. Trimming stripped 8 bases from V and 4 bases from J, with 11 bases between. Sequencing was performed on PBMCs or T cells enriched from blood (not recorded which). The chain has TRBV12-3 or TRBV12-4 and TRBJ2-2; D is perhaps TRBD1 (5 bases). This clonotype was sampled from a man in his sixties who had recovered from COVID-19. CDR3 bases: TGTGCCAGCCAGGGCGTTGGCACCGGGGAGCTGTTTTTT. Translation gives CASQGVGTGELFF.